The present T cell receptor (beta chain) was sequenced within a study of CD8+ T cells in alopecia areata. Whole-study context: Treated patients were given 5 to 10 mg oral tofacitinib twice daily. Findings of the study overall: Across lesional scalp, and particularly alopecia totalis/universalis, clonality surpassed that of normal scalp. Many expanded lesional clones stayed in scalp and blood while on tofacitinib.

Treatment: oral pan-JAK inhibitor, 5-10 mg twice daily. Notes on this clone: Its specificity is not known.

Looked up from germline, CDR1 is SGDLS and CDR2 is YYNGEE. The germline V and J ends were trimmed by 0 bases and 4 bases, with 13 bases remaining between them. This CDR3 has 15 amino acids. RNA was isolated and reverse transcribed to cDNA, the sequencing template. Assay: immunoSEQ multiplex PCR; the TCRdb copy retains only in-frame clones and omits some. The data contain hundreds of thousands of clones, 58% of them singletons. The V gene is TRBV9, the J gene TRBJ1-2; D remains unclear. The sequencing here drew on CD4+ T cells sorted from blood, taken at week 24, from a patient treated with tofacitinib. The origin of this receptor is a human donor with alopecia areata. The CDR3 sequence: CASSVAPNNLYGYTF. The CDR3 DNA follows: TGTGCCAGCAGCGTAGCCCCTAATAATCTCTATGGCTACACCTTC.